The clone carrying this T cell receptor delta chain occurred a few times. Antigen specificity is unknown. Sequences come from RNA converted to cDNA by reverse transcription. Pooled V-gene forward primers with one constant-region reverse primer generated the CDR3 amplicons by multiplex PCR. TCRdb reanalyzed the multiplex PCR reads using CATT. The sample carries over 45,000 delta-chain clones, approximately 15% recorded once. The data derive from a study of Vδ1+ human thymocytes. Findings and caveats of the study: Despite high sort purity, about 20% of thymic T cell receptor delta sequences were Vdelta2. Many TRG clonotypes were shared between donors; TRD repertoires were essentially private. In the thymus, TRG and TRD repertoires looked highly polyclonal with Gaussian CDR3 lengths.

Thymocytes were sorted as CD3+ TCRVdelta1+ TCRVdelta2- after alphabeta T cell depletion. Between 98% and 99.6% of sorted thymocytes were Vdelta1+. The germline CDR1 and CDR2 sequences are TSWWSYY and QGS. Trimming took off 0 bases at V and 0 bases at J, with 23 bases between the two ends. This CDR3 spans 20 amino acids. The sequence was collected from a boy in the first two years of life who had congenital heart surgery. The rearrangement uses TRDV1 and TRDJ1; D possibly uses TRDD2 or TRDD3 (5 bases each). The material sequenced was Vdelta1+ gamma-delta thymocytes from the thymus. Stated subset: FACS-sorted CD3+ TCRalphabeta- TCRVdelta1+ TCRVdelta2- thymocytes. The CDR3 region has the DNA TGTGCTCTTGGGGAACTGGGCCTACCCAGCCCTCCGGGGGACACCGATAAACTCATCTTT. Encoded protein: CALGELGLPSPPGDTDKLIF.